The present entry profiles one TCR beta chain with its context. This sample is part of a study of blood T cell repertoires in COVID-19. As for the study in general: COVID-19 samples, acute and convalescent, were from the United States, Italy and Spain.

Original data processing: Reference gene primers were amplified, and this amplification served to estimate nucleated cell counts. Assay: immunoSEQ multiplex PCR; the TCRdb copy retains only in-frame clones and omits some. Clone size and V and J calls were adopted from that table, with D and trimming inferred from the DNA. This table holds roughly 360,000 clones, over 75% found once. The CDR3 spans 12 residues. V dropped 2 bases and J dropped 3 bases, with 8 bases sitting between them. The V gene's germline CDR1 is GTSNPN and CDR2 SVGIG (reference sequence). Participants came from around 25 US areas, aged roughly 18 to 89 years. Assignment of participants to cohorts was predicated upon participant-reported clinical history.

The chain links TRBV30 to TRBJ2-7, with D tentatively TRBD1 (5 bases). Sample: PBMCs or T cells enriched from blood (not recorded which). This clonotype was obtained from a woman aged 30 to 39 with acute COVID-19. CDR3 protein: CAWSNRNYEQYF. The CDR3 coding sequence is TGTGCCTGGAGTAACAGGAACTACGAGCAGTACTTC.